Described below is a single T cell receptor beta chain sequence and its context. The target antigen is unknown. Gene names are the mouse ones. The read terminates 4 residues ahead of where the CDR3 ends, so the germline J gene completes it. After isolation, RNA underwent reverse transcription to generate cDNA as the sequencing template. Using immunoSEQ multiplex PCR, the repertoire was profiled, and TCRdb retains in-frame clones only, with some absent. The sample contains 250,000 or so clones, none of them singletons. Cells pooled from cutaneous lymph nodes were sorted on CD4, CD8alpha, NKG2D, NKG2ACE and other markers. The CDR3 is 15 residues long. The V end was cut by 2 bases, the J end by 0 bases, with 10 bases between. Germline V gene lookup returns CDR1 FNHDT and CDR2 SITEND (reference sequence). This sample is part of a study of CD8+ T cells in alopecia areata. Turning to the study itself: Recipient mice, roughly 6-10-week-old female C3H/HeJ animals, received skin from 6-12-month-old C3H/HeJ graft donors with spontaneous alopecia.

Study-level points and caveats: Tissue-resident alphabeta T cells belonging to normal skin likewise get sequenced within scalp specimens. Elevated clonality characterized lesional scalp relative to normal scalp, particularly in alopecia totalis/universalis.

This chain links TRBV19 with TRBJ2-3; possible D gene TRBD2, 5 bases. Material for sequencing was CD4+ T cells sorted from a lymph node. The sequence was collected from a C3H/HeJ mouse with alopecia areata. Strain haplotype (MHC): H2-k. The CDR3 sequence: CASSIWVISAETLYF. The part of the CDR3 DNA that was read is TGTGCCAGCAGTATCTGGGTAATTAGTGCAGAA.